The entry below describes one T cell receptor (beta chain). Its antigen is undetermined. This sample was included in a study of early T cells in non-severe SARS-CoV-2 infection. Overall study: RNA in bulk from unsorted whole blood was sequenced, and chains were unpaired.

Individual cDNA molecules received unique molecular identifiers. TCRdb re-called the 5' RACE reads through MiXCR, storing one row per CDR3 protein. The data hold 80,000 or so distinct CDR3 sequences, with more than 5% observed a single time. Study-wide points: Matching results from VDJdb favored anti-spike CD8 responses, leaving private and CD4 specificities undetected.

Germline-derived CDR1 and CDR2 are DFQATT and SNEGSKA (reference sequence). CDR3 length equals 14 residues. J gave up 4 bases and V 5 bases, and 11 bases lay outside the gene matches. The source is an adult who was a healthcare worker with PCR-confirmed SARS-CoV-2 infection or an uninfected control (not recorded which). V is TRBV20-1 and J is TRBJ2-7; 7 nucleotides line up with TRBD1. Sequenced material: whole blood. The CDR3 loop reads CSASETGIVYEQYF. The CDR3 bases are TGCAGTGCTTCGGAGACAGGGATTGTGTACGAGCAGTACTTC.